The 28 T cell receptor beta chains listed next were all sequenced from one sample in a study of shared clonotypes between healthy human individuals. TCRdb's table, derived via immunoSEQ multiplex PCR, lists solely in-frame clones and lacks some. The sample lists about 480,000 clones, approximately 79% seen once, with approximately 12% in the top ten. The sequencing input was PBMCs. These receptors were taken from a woman in her thirties or forties in good health. Some clones in this sample may be carry-over from other donors' samples.

The chain carries TRBV5-1 and TRBJ1-2; D is uncertain. V lost 2 bases to trimming and J lost 4 bases, with 15 bases between them. The CDR3 length is 15 residues. Looked up from germline, CDR1 is SGHRS and CDR2 is YFSETQ. The CDR3 DNA is TGCGCCAGCAGCTTTACATACACGGATATCTATGGCTACACCTTC. It is translated as CASSFTYTDIYGYTF.

This rearrangement joins TRBV7-6 to TRBJ1-3, with a weak D call TRBD1 (5 bases). With 5 bases removed from V and 0 bases from J, the gap between germline ends came to 11 bases. CDR1 is SGHVS, CDR2 FNYEAQ, per germline. This CDR3 is 15 amino acids long. CDR3 bases: TGTGCCAGCAGCCCGTCAGGGACCTCTGGAAACACCATATATTTT. It translates to CASSPSGTSGNTIYF.

The chain joins TRBV9 to TRBJ2-7, with 11 positions matching TRBD2. The CDR3 sequence is 17 residues long. Per germline, CDR1 SGDLS and CDR2 YYNGEE. The V and J ends lost 1 base and 3 bases, in that order; junction bases with no gene match: 9. The CDR3 protein is CASSVWTLAGGHYEQYF. The CDR3 coding sequence is TGTGCCAGCAGCGTATGGACCCTAGCGGGAGGTCACTACGAGCAGTACTTC.

This chain links TRBV5-5 with TRBJ1-2; the D is unclear. Between the trimmed V and J ends, which lost 5 bases and 3 bases, there was a span of 14 bases. The CDR3 is 14 amino acids. CDR1 is SGHKS and CDR2 is YYEKEE in the germline V gene (reference sequence). The CDR3 DNA reads as TGTGCCAGCAGACCTCTAACCCTAGACTATGGCTACACCTTC. The encoded protein is CASRPLTLDYGYTF. Together with reference TRBV5-5 and TRBJ1-2, the CDR3 gives the full variable domain: DAGVTQSPTHLIKTRGQQVTLRCSPISGHKSVSWYQQVLGQGPQFIFQYYEKEERGRGNFPDRFSARQFPNYSSELNVNALLLGDSALYLCASRPLTLDYGYTFGSGTRLTVV.

The chain uses TRBV5-1 and TRBJ1-1; TRBD1 might be the D (5 bases). Germline V gene sequence: CDR1 SGHRS, CDR2 YFSETQ. The CDR3 sequence is 15 residues long. V was cut by 4 bases and J by 1 base, with 14 bases left in between. CDR3 amino acids: CASSVQPQGNTEAFF. In DNA, the CDR3 is TGCGCCAGCAGCGTACAACCTCAGGGGAACACTGAAGCTTTCTTT.

This clone is a singleton in its sample. The chain recombines TRBV15 with TRBJ2-3, with 8 bases matching TRBD1. This CDR3 contains 19 residues. The germline gives CDR1 LNHNV, CDR2 YYDKDF (reference sequence). Trimming at V came to 0 bases and at J to 6 bases, leaving 17 bases not matched to a gene. The CDR3, as DNA: TGTGCCACCAGCAGAGAGGTGGGGTGGCAGGGGGCAATTTGGGATACGCAGTATTTT. This translates into CATSREVGWQGAIWDTQYF.

The rearrangement links TRBV6-5 to TRBJ2-7; D uncertain. Trimming stripped 6 bases from V and 2 bases from J, with 8 bases between. The CDR3 extends over 12 amino acids. In germline, CDR1 is MNHEY, CDR2 SVGAGI. The CDR3 DNA sequence: TGTGCCAGCAGATCAGGAACCTACGAGCAGTACTTC. Residues: CASRSGTYEQYF.

This clone was detected only a few times. Germline and junction disagree at one end, which may indicate a read error. The V gene is TRBV28, the J gene TRBJ1-5; 7 bases line up with TRBD1. Per the germline V gene, CDR1 is MDHEN and CDR2 is SYDVKM. The CDR3 sequence is 14 residues long. CDR3 sequence: CASSLSPRGTAGNF. Here the CDR3 DNA reads TGTGCCAGCAGTTTATCACCCCGAGGGACAGCGGGGAATTTT.

The chain is built from TRBV29-1 and TRBJ1-1, with TRBD1 matching 7 bases. The CDR3 totals 14 residues. Germline CDR1 and CDR2: SQVTM and ANQGSEA. The J segment lost 5 bases and the V segment lost 6 bases, leaving 12 bases of the junction unmatched. In DNA, the CDR3 is TGCAGCGTAGCTCCTGGGACAGTTTGGACTGAAGCTTTCTTT. Protein sequence: CSVAPGTVWTEAFF.

This clone occurred a few times. The J gene is TRBJ2-2, the V gene TRBV5-4; D ambiguous. Germline values: CDR1 SGHNT, CDR2 YYREEE (reference sequence). There are 13 residues in the CDR3. With 4 bases removed from V and 5 bases from J, the gap between germline ends came to 9 bases. The CDR3 nucleotides read TGTGCCAGCAGCCCCCCCGGGACCGGGGAGCTGTTTTTT. As protein: CASSPPGTGELFF.

This chain connects TRBV29-1 to TRBJ1-2; TRBD1 might be the D (5 bases). Germline V lookup: CDR1 SQVTM, CDR2 ANQGSEA. CDR3 length equals 14 residues. With 6 bases removed from V and 7 bases from J, the gap between germline ends came to 21 bases. DNA for the CDR3: TGCAGCGTACAGACCTGGGGGGAAAGGTCTGGCTACACCTTC. It is translated as CSVQTWGERSGYTF.

This chain connects TRBV27 to TRBJ1-1; 7 bases agree with TRBD1. Germline lookup yields CDR1 MNHEY and CDR2 SMNVEV (reference sequence). This CDR3 spans 13 amino acids. The junction had 9 bases not matched to a gene; V was cut back by 3 bases and J by 11 bases. The chain's CDR3 is CASSLERGPPAFF. CDR3 sequence (DNA): TGTGCCAGCAGTTTGGAAAGGGGGCCCCCCGCTTTCTTT.

The chain carries TRBV28 and TRBJ1-1; 7 bases line up with TRBD1. V shed 10 bases, J shed 1 base, and the junction held 6 bases outside the gene matches. Germline V lookup: CDR1 MDHEN, CDR2 SYDVKM. CDR3 length equals 13 residues. CDR3 amino acids: CAITRDRNTEAFF. The CDR3 region has the DNA TGTGCCATCACCCGGGACAGGAACACTGAAGCTTTCTTT.

This clone turned up a few times. The chain recombines TRBV9 with TRBJ2-7, with D perhaps being TRBD1 or TRBD2 (5 bases each). The germline V gene encodes CDR1 SGDLS and CDR2 YYNGEE. V gave up 4 bases and J gave up 7 bases, with 15 bases separating them. The CDR3 extends over 13 amino acids. The DNA for the CDR3 is TGTGCCAGCAGCACCCGAGGGGTGGGGGAGCAGTACTTC. Translation: CASSTRGVGEQYF.

The chain links TRBV28 to TRBJ1-1, with 9 bases lining up with TRBD1. The CDR3 contains 17 residues. Trimming at V came to 6 bases and at J to 1 base, leaving 12 bases not matched to a gene. CDR1 is MDHEN and CDR2 is SYDVKM in the germline V gene. CDR3 amino acids: CASSPGTGRVRNTEAFF. DNA of the CDR3: TGTGCCAGCAGCCCTGGGACAGGGAGGGTTCGGAACACTGAAGCTTTCTTT.

This chain connects TRBV28 to TRBJ1-2; D remains unclear. The CDR3 is 11 residues long. The V end was cut by 5 bases, the J end by 1 base, with 2 bases between. Looked up from germline, CDR1 is MDHEN and CDR2 is SYDVKM. In nucleotides, the CDR3 is TGTGCCAGCAGTATTAACTATGGCTACACCTTC. This translates into CASSINYGYTF.

The chain carries TRBV19 and TRBJ1-1; D uncertain. Germline assignment: CDR1 LNHDA and CDR2 SQIVND (reference sequence). Trimming left V 6 bases short and J 5 bases short, with 16 bases between. This CDR3 is built from 14 residues. The CDR3 bases are TGTGCCAGTAGCAACGGACCCCCCGGGACTGAAGCTTTCTTT. Its translation is CASSNGPPGTEAFF.

In its sample, this clone was seen a few times. This chain joins TRBV2 and TRBJ1-1; tentatively, D is TRBD1 (6 bases). Trimming removed 4 bases from V and 2 bases from J, with 14 bases in between. This CDR3 is 15 amino acids long. CDR1 is SNHLY, CDR2 FYNNEI, per germline. This CDR3 reads CASSGRGRGNTEAFF. The CDR3 DNA follows: TGTGCCAGCAGTGGCAGGGGACGGGGAAACACTGAAGCTTTCTTT. Full variable domain (remainder filled in from reference TRBV2 and TRBJ1-1): EPEVTQTPSHQVTQMGQEVILRCVPISNHLYFYWYRQILGQKVEFLVSFYNNEISEKSEIFDDQFSVERPDGSNFTLKIRSTKLEDSAMYFCASSGRGRGNTEAFFGQGTRLTVV.

Only a few counts were recorded for this clone. This sequence joins TRBV11-2 and TRBJ2-7; TRBD2 might be the D (6 bases). In germline, CDR1 is SGHAT, CDR2 FQNNGV. V lost 5 bases and J 3 bases, leaving 23 bases between the germline ends. This CDR3 comprises 17 residues. CDR3 sequence reads: CASSPHLSGTDLYEQYF. In DNA form, the CDR3 reads TGTGCCAGCAGCCCCCACCTCTCCGGGACTGATCTCTACGAGCAGTACTTC.

To note about this clone: Additional DNA sequences in this sample encode the identical CDR3. The J gene is TRBJ2-7, the V gene TRBV7-2, with D tentatively TRBD2 (6 bases). From germline, CDR1 is SGHTA and CDR2 FQGNSA. The CDR3 extends over 14 amino acids. The V end lost 4 bases, the J end lost 3 bases, and 13 bases lay between the germline ends. The CDR3 loop reads CASSSRLTSYEQYF. The CDR3 DNA follows: TGTGCCAGCAGCTCCCGATTGACTAGCTACGAGCAGTACTTC.

The rearrangement uses TRBV7-9 and TRBJ2-3; D is ambiguous. Germline-derived CDR1 and CDR2 are SEHNR and FQNEAQ (reference sequence). This CDR3 region has 13 residues. Trimming removed 6 bases from V and 5 bases from J, with 12 bases in between. The CDR3 DNA is TGTGCCAGCAGTTCGAGCGCAGGAGATACGCAGTATTTT. Translating gives CASSSSAGDTQYF.

Concerning this clone: Distinct nucleotide sequences in the sample also encode this CDR3. V is TRBV28 and J is TRBJ2-4; unclear D gene. Germline lookup yields CDR1 MDHEN and CDR2 SYDVKM. The CDR3 consists of 12 residues. The ends were cut back, 6 bases at V and 3 bases at J, with 6 bases in the middle. The CDR3 nucleotides read TGTGCCAGCAGCCTGGACAAAAACATTCAGTACTTC. It translates to CASSLDKNIQYF.

The chain links TRBV18 to TRBJ2-7; 7 bases agree with TRBD1. Looked up from germline, CDR1 is KGHSH and CDR2 is LQKENI. V shed 4 bases and J 5 bases; nucleotides not matched to a gene: 8. The CDR3 consists of 14 residues. CDR3 in DNA: TGTGCCAGCTCACTCCAGACAGGGCCCAACGAGCAGTACTTC. Translated: CASSLQTGPNEQYF.

Of note for this clone: It may be a read error: a sequence one base away is much more abundant. Other nucleotide sequences from this sample produce the same CDR3. V is TRBV4-2 and J is TRBJ2-5; tentative D call: TRBD2 (5 bases). This CDR3 region has 12 residues. The V end lost 6 bases, the J end lost 5 bases, and 10 bases lay between the germline ends. CDR1 and CDR2 (germline): LGHNA, YNFKEQ. The DNA of the CDR3 is TGTGCCAGCAGTGACCCGGGGGAGACCCAGTACTTC. Encoded protein: CASSDPGETQYF.

J is TRBJ2-7 and V is TRBV6-1; a weak D match, TRBD1 (6 bases). Germline CDR1 MNHNS, CDR2 SASEGT. There are 13 residues in the CDR3. V lost 7 bases and J 3 bases, leaving 13 bases between the germline ends. CDR3: CASIGDTFYEQYF. Here the CDR3 DNA reads TGTGCCAGCATAGGGGACACGTTCTACGAGCAGTACTTC.

The V gene is TRBV20-1, the J gene TRBJ2-3; D remains unclear. The CDR3 length is 11 residues. The germline gives CDR1 DFQATT, CDR2 SNEGSKA (reference sequence). The V end lost 6 bases, the J end lost 10 bases, and 14 bases lay between the germline ends. CDR3 sequence reads: CSASWGSAQYF. DNA of the CDR3: TGCAGTGCAAGCTGGGGTTCGGCGCAGTATTTT.

Turning to this clone: No DNA is shown, since the ends of the CDR3 on it are uncertain; the CDR3 is the one TCRdb lists. The same CDR3 is also encoded by other DNA sequences in this sample. This chain joins TRBV28 and TRBJ2-7; no DNA check was done on the table's D call, TRBD1. Germline loops: CDR1 MDHEN, CDR2 SYDVKM. 14 amino acids form the CDR3, both terminal residues included. The CDR3 is CASSFGTGAYEQYF.

The chain recombines TRBV19 with TRBJ1-2; 9 nucleotides align to TRBD1. CDR3 length: 14 amino acids. V was pared by 6 bases and J by 3 bases, with 5 bases of the junction left unmatched. Germline-derived CDR1 and CDR2 are LNHDA and SQIVND (reference sequence). The CDR3 loop reads CASSAGQGDYGYTF. The CDR3 nucleotides read TGTGCCAGTAGCGCGGGACAGGGAGACTATGGCTACACCTTC.